This T cell receptor (beta chain) emerged from a study of cytomegalovirus exposure and HLA in healthy donors. The study's findings and limits: Later analysis showed TCR association rates varying by HLA locus, highest for DRB1 and lowest for HLA-C.

PCR primers comprised 60 Vbeta and 13 Jbeta primers. Produced via immunoSEQ multiplex PCR; TCRdb's table is partial and in-frame only. Among tens of thousands of clones, about 74% were seen once, and the ten largest hold around 3.4%. Details on this clone: The antigen is not known.

The CDR3 is 15 amino acids. J gave up 2 bases and V 0 bases, and 3 bases lay outside the gene matches. The germline CDR1 and CDR2 sequences are SGDLS and YYNGEE. This chain links TRBV9 with TRBJ2-7, with 9 bases that match TRBD2. The sequenced sample consisted of PBMCs. This receptor was obtained from a young man in good health and CMV-seronegative. Here the CDR3 reads CASSVDPSGTYEQYF. The CDR3 coding sequence is TGTGCCAGCAGCGTAGACCCTAGCGGGACCTACGAGCAGTACTTC.